A selection of T cell receptor beta chains follows, all from one sample in a study of control samples from healthy donors and cancer patients. TCRdb's copy holds only in-frame clones and misses some; the assay was immunoSEQ multiplex PCR. The table lists 100,000 to 150,000 clones, around 90% of them singletons. The sequenced material came from blood. The receptors here all came from a man between 40 and 49 years old in good health. CDR3s include the opening cysteine and the closing phenylalanine or tryptophan. Each record gives: D gene, clone size, V gene, J gene, CDR3 DNA, CDR3 protein. The D gene is left open where the match is weak. Clone size is shown for a subset of rows, as once, few, many or a class of expanded clone.

d_gene: TRBD1; abundance: .; v_gene: TRBV5-5; j_gene: TRBJ1-6; CDR3nt: TGTGCCAGCAGCTTGGATGTGAGGGGACAGGGATATTCACCCCTCCACTTT; CDR3aa: CASSLDVRGQGYSPLHF
d_gene: .; abundance: .; v_gene: TRBV5-8; j_gene: TRBJ2-3; CDR3nt: TGTGCCAGCAGCTTGGTTGCGCGGGCAAGCACAGATACGCAGTATTTT; CDR3aa: CASSLVARASTDTQYF
d_gene: .; abundance: .; v_gene: TRBV23-1; j_gene: TRBJ2-7; CDR3nt: TGCGCCAGCAGTCAACGGCCCCGGGACAACTTGAATTACGAGCAGTACTTC; CDR3aa: CASSQRPRDNLNYEQYF
d_gene: TRBD1; abundance: .; v_gene: TRBV2; j_gene: TRBJ2-7; CDR3nt: TGTGCCAGCTCGGGACAGGGGGAAAACGAGCAGTACTTC; CDR3aa: CASSGQGENEQYF
d_gene: .; abundance: .; v_gene: TRBV30; j_gene: TRBJ1-5; CDR3nt: TGTGCCTGGAGTAGTGGGGAGTACAGCAATCAGCCCCAGCATTTT; CDR3aa: CAWSSGEYSNQPQHF
d_gene: .; abundance: .; v_gene: TRBV4-1; j_gene: TRBJ1-1; CDR3nt: TGCGCCAGCAGCCTTTGGCCAGAGAACACTGAAGCTTTCTTT; CDR3aa: CASSLWPENTEAFF
d_gene: .; abundance: .; v_gene: TRBV24-1; j_gene: TRBJ2-1; CDR3nt: TGTGCCACGTGTCGCGATGAAAGCTCCTACAATGAGCAGTTCTTC; CDR3aa: CATCRDESSYNEQFF
d_gene: TRBD2; abundance: .; v_gene: TRBV6-5; j_gene: TRBJ2-3; CDR3nt: TGTGCCAGCAGTTCCGAGGGGCGGGGGACCACAGATACGCAGTATTTT; CDR3aa: CASSSEGRGTTDTQYF
d_gene: .; abundance: .; v_gene: TRBV30; j_gene: TRBJ1-5; CDR3nt: TGTGCCTGGAGTGTACACCGGGGGGGTCAGCCCCAGCATTTT; CDR3aa: CAWSVHRGGQPQHF
d_gene: .; abundance: .; v_gene: TRBV11-3; j_gene: TRBJ1-6; CDR3nt: TGTGCCAGCAGCTCGCAGGGATCGATACCCCTCCACTTT; CDR3aa: CASSSQGSIPLHF
d_gene: TRBD2; abundance: .; v_gene: TRBV27; j_gene: TRBJ2-3; CDR3nt: TGTGCCAGCGCCCCCGACCGGGGGGGGTCAGATACGCAGTATTTT; CDR3aa: CASAPDRGGSDTQYF
d_gene: TRBD1; abundance: .; v_gene: TRBV25-1; j_gene: TRBJ1-6; CDR3nt: TGTGCCAGCAGGGCCTCGGACAGGGGGGATTCACCCCTCCACTTT; CDR3aa: CASRASDRGDSPLHF
d_gene: .; abundance: .; v_gene: TRBV4-3; j_gene: TRBJ2-5; CDR3nt: TGCGCCAGCAGCCCCAAAGGGGGATTTCAAGAGACCCAGTACTTC; CDR3aa: CASSPKGGFQETQYF
d_gene: .; abundance: once; v_gene: TRBV6-5; j_gene: TRBJ2-1; CDR3nt: TGTGCCAGCAGGACAAGTGAGCAGTTCTTC; CDR3aa: CASRTSEQFF
d_gene: .; abundance: .; v_gene: TRBV5-6; j_gene: TRBJ2-7; CDR3nt: TGTGCCAGCAGCCCCCTCGGGGTGGGGGCGAGCTCCTACGAGCAGTACTTC; CDR3aa: CASSPLGVGASSYEQYF
d_gene: .; abundance: once; v_gene: TRBV4-3; j_gene: TRBJ1-6; CDR3nt: TGCGCCAGCAGCCAAGTCCGAGGACAAAGAGATTCACCCCTCCACTTT; CDR3aa: CASSQVRGQRDSPLHF
d_gene: .; abundance: .; v_gene: TRBV6-5; j_gene: TRBJ1-4; CDR3nt: TGTGCCAGCAGCCTCTCGACAGGACCTAATGAAAAACTGTTTTTT; CDR3aa: CASSLSTGPNEKLFF
d_gene: TRBD1; abundance: .; v_gene: TRBV6-4; j_gene: TRBJ2-1; CDR3nt: TGTGCCAGCAGACCGACAGGGGAGCAGTTCTTC; CDR3aa: CASRPTGEQFF
d_gene: .; abundance: .; v_gene: TRBV21-1; j_gene: TRBJ2-5; CDR3nt: TGTGCCAGCAGTCCCCAAGAGACCCAGTACTTC; CDR3aa: CASSPQETQYF
d_gene: .; abundance: few; v_gene: TRBV29-1; j_gene: TRBJ1-2; CDR3nt: TGCAGCGTTGAAGATCGGGGGGGCTCGTCAGGCTACACCTTC; CDR3aa: CSVEDRGGSSGYTF
d_gene: TRBD2; abundance: .; v_gene: TRBV11-3; j_gene: TRBJ2-5; CDR3nt: TGTGCCAGCAGCTTACGGCGGGGGAATCTAGGGGAGACCCAGTACTTC; CDR3aa: CASSLRRGNLGETQYF
d_gene: .; abundance: once; v_gene: TRBV18; j_gene: TRBJ1-6; CDR3nt: TGTGCCAGCTCACCTACAGTGGGGTATAATTCACCCCTCCACTTT; CDR3aa: CASSPTVGYNSPLHF
d_gene: TRBD1; abundance: .; v_gene: TRBV5-1; j_gene: TRBJ2-7; CDR3nt: TGCGCCAGCAGCCCCGGGACAGCCTACGAGCAGTACTTC; CDR3aa: CASSPGTAYEQYF
d_gene: TRBD1; abundance: .; v_gene: TRBV9; j_gene: TRBJ1-4; CDR3nt: TGTGCCAGCAGCGCGAGCAACAGGGGAAGGGAAAAACTGTTTTTT; CDR3aa: CASSASNRGREKLFF
d_gene: TRBD1; abundance: .; v_gene: TRBV4-2; j_gene: TRBJ1-2; CDR3nt: TGTGCCAGCAGCTCCCACCCGGGACAGGGGGCGGGGGGCTACACCTTC; CDR3aa: CASSSHPGQGAGGYTF
d_gene: .; abundance: few; v_gene: TRBV7-8; j_gene: TRBJ1-2; CDR3nt: TGTGCCAGCAGCTATAATAGGAGTACGGTCCGGCAGTATGGCTACACCTTC; CDR3aa: CASSYNRSTVRQYGYTF
d_gene: .; abundance: .; v_gene: TRBV7-2; j_gene: TRBJ1-6; CDR3nt: TGTGCCAGCAGCTTAGAATTGGGACACGGAGTCACCCTCCACTTT; CDR3aa: CASSLELGHGVTLHF
d_gene: .; abundance: .; v_gene: TRBV19; j_gene: TRBJ1-1; CDR3nt: TGTGCCAGTACGCCCGGGGGGAAGGCTTTCTTT; CDR3aa: CASTPGGKAFF
d_gene: .; abundance: .; v_gene: TRBV6-6; j_gene: TRBJ2-5; CDR3nt: TGTGCCAGCAGTTTACACGAGGTGGGGGAGACCCAGTACTTC; CDR3aa: CASSLHEVGETQYF
d_gene: TRBD1; abundance: .; v_gene: TRBV29-1; j_gene: TRBJ1-2; CDR3nt: TGCAGCGTTCTCAGGACAGGGGGGAACTATGGCTACACCTTC; CDR3aa: CSVLRTGGNYGYTF
d_gene: .; abundance: .; v_gene: TRBV29-1; j_gene: TRBJ1-2; CDR3nt: TGCAGCAGTTTTTCGGGGGGGGACTATGGCTACACCTTC; CDR3aa: CSSFSGGDYGYTF
d_gene: .; abundance: .; v_gene: TRBV7-2; j_gene: TRBJ2-2; CDR3nt: TGTGCCAGCAGCTTGAAGGGAATAAACACCGGGGAGCTGTTTTTT; CDR3aa: CASSLKGINTGELFF